The 10 T cell receptor beta chains in this list originate from one sample, sequenced in a study of OX40 agonist ivuxolimab in advanced cancers. The table came from immunoSEQ multiplex PCR; TCRdb's copy has only in-frame clones and leaves some out. Of about 85,000 clones listed, around 84% are singletons. This sample comprised CD4+ or CD8+ T cells sorted from blood, obtained in a trial of the OX40 agonist ivuxolimab. All receptors come from an adult with an advanced solid tumor such as melanoma, head and neck, liver or kidney cancer.

The chain employs TRBV25-1 and TRBJ1-2, with D possibly matching TRBD1 (6 bases). This CDR3 has 14 residues. CDR1 and CDR2 (germline): MGHDK, SYGVNS. Between the trimmed V and J ends, which lost 7 bases and 2 bases, there was a span of 14 bases. This chain's CDR3 is CASNGQTENYGYTF. The CDR3 DNA follows: TGTGCCAGCAACGGACAGACCGAAAACTATGGCTACACCTTC.

The genes are TRBV5-4 and TRBJ2-5, with no clear D. The CDR3 sequence is 12 residues long. Trimming cost V 4 bases and J 5 bases, with 9 bases left between them. Germline V gene lookup returns CDR1 SGHNT and CDR2 YYREEE (reference sequence). CDR3 nucleotide sequence: TGTGCCAGCAGCCCACACGGGGAGACCCAGTACTTC. Protein sequence: CASSPHGETQYF.

The sample holds one count of this clone. The chain joins TRBV5-6 to TRBJ2-7; 10 bases are shared with TRBD1. V was clipped by 4 bases and J by 3 bases; unmatched bases: 7. Per the germline V gene, CDR1 is SGHDT and CDR2 is YYEEEE. This CDR3 is built from 15 residues. CDR3 sequence (DNA): TGTGCCAGCAGCGCCCGGGACAGGGGAGGCTACGAGCAGTACTTC. This codes for CASSARDRGGYEQYF.

This chain joins TRBV18 and TRBJ2-1; D uncertain. Germline loops: CDR1 KGHSH, CDR2 LQKENI. The V and J ends lost 4 bases and 5 bases respectively, with 9 bases between them. The CDR3 extends over 13 amino acids. CDR3 DNA sequence: TGTGCCAGCTCACTGGACCATAACAATGAGCAGTTCTTC. The encoded protein is CASSLDHNNEQFF.

The chain employs TRBV19 and TRBJ2-7, with no clear D. Germline V gives CDR1 LNHDA, CDR2 SQIVND (reference sequence). V was cut by 6 bases and J by 9 bases, with 18 bases left in between. The CDR3 is 13 amino acids. CDR3 sequence: CASSPGPVRAQYF. The CDR3 bases are TGTGCCAGTAGCCCAGGCCCGGTTAGGGCGCAGTACTTC.

The chain links TRBV9 to TRBJ1-6; no reliable D call. With 0 bases removed from V and 6 bases from J, the gap between germline ends came to 16 bases. CDR1 SGDLS and CDR2 YYNGEE come from the germline V gene. The CDR3 totals 17 residues. The CDR3 sequence: CASSVGGLGLGNSPLHF. In nucleotides, the CDR3 is TGTGCCAGCAGCGTAGGGGGATTGGGTTTGGGTAATTCACCCCTCCACTTT.

The rearrangement uses TRBV28 and TRBJ2-3, with D uncertain. The CDR3 is 11 amino acids. V was trimmed by 4 bases and J by 3 bases, leaving 2 bases between them. CDR1 is MDHEN, CDR2 SYDVKM, per germline. The CDR3 DNA sequence: TGTGCCAGCAGTTCTACAGATACGCAGTATTTT. Translation: CASSSTDTQYF.

This sequence joins TRBV19 and TRBJ1-1; no clear D gene. The CDR3 has 13 amino acids. Germline V gene lookup returns CDR1 LNHDA and CDR2 SQIVND (reference sequence). V was clipped by 5 bases and J by 0 bases, with 7 bases between them. CDR3 protein: CASSPGMNTEAFF. In DNA, the CDR3 is TGTGCCAGTAGTCCCGGGATGAACACTGAAGCTTTCTTT.

The V call is TRBV5-8, the J call TRBJ1-1; D gene uncertain. Germline V lookup: CDR1 SGHTS, CDR2 YDEGEE. The CDR3 extends over 13 amino acids. Deletions cut 6 bases from V and 3 bases from J, with 12 bases between. CDR3 in DNA: TGTGCCAGCACCAAAATCCCGGACACTGAAGCTTTCTTT. This codes for CASTKIPDTEAFF.

This clone was picked up a small number of times. The chain employs TRBV19 and TRBJ1-2, with D possibly TRBD1 on 5 matching bases. CDR3 size: 15 residues. Germline-derived CDR1 and CDR2 are LNHDA and SQIVND (reference sequence). The V gene lost 3 bases and the J gene lost 2 bases, with 13 bases spanning the gap. The DNA for the CDR3 is TGTGCCAGTAGTATTTACCTCTGGGGGAACTATGGCTACACCTTC. Encoded protein: CASSIYLWGNYGYTF.